These 23 T cell receptor beta chains were all obtained from the same sample, sequenced in a study of tumor and adjacent non-tumor tissue in lung cancer (dated by TCRdb to 2016 to 2019). Library prep was done by multiplex PCR. TCRdb shows the sequencer as Illumina HiSeq 2500. TCRbeta libraries were constructed through three rounds of nested PCR with primers (Table S4) according to protocols modified from ARM-PCR. TCRdb handled the public reads itself, with Q25 trimming in fastp and clone calling in MiXCR, and kept productive beta chains. Rows are unified per CDR3 protein, each entry keeping the most common DNA and genes. The sample table lists about 93,000 distinct CDR3 sequences, approximately 65% of them with a count of one. Of the sample, about 18% is held by the ten largest clones. RNA was extracted from bulk unsorted tissue and checked for quality with a NanoDrop ND-1000 and an Agilent 2100. Sequencing was done on a sample of lung tumor tissue. These receptors were obtained from a man between 60 and 75 years old with non-small cell lung cancer.

Remarks on this clonotype: This may arise from a read error, as a much more abundant clone is one base away. The rearrangement links TRBV27 to TRBJ2-1; 10 positions agree with TRBD2. The ends lost 9 bases at V and 3 bases at J; junction bases unmatched: 8. This CDR3 spans 15 amino acids. Germline CDR1 and CDR2: MNHEY and SMNVEV (reference sequence). CDR3 protein: CARSPGLANYNEQFF. The CDR3 DNA follows: TGTGCCAGGAGTCCGGGACTAGCGAACTACAATGAGCAGTTCTTC.

This clonotype was seen a few times. The rearrangement links TRBV20-1 to TRBJ2-2; D perhaps matches TRBD2 (6 bases). CDR3 size: 15 residues. Germline loops: CDR1 DFQATT, CDR2 SNEGSKA (reference sequence). V was trimmed by 3 bases and J by 2 bases, leaving 13 bases between them. CDR3 sequence: CSASGREINTGELFF. Written as DNA, the CDR3 is TGCAGTGCTAGCGGCCGGGAGATTAACACCGGGGAGCTGTTTTTT.

This rearrangement joins TRBV6-5 to TRBJ2-3, with TRBD2 identical over 9 bases. This CDR3 contains 15 residues. Trimming took 11 bases from V and 7 from J; bases not matched to a gene: 16. Germline CDR1 MNHEY, CDR2 SVGAGI. The CDR3 DNA reads TGTGCCTGTAGTTACAATAGCGGGGGAGGGTATACGCAGTATTTT. It yields the protein CACSYNSGGGYTQYF.

J is TRBJ2-1 and V is TRBV12-3 or TRBV12-4; a weak D match, TRBD2 (6 bases). There are 12 residues in the CDR3. The CDR3 DNA reads TGTACTAGCAGTTTCTCGATCAGTGAGCAGTTCTTC. Protein sequence: CTSSFSISEQFF.

The CDR3 reads CASSLSLVADTQYF. The CDR3 DNA reads TGTGCCAGCAGTTTATCGCTAGTCGCAGATACGCAGTATTTT. The rearrangement joins TRBV27 to TRBJ2-3; no firm D call. The CDR3 has 14 residues. Germline V gene lookup returns CDR1 MNHEY and CDR2 SMNVEV (reference sequence). The V end was cut by 0 bases, the J end by 4 bases, with 8 bases between.

Notes on this clonotype: Because it lacks the conserved phenylalanine or tryptophan at the end, this CDR3 is likely a read error. The chain combines TRBV29-1 with TRBJ2-3; D uncertain. The CDR3 runs to 13 residues. The germline V and J ends were trimmed by 8 bases and 2 bases, with 14 bases remaining between them. The germline V gene encodes CDR1 SQVTM and CDR2 ANQGSEA. In nucleotides, the CDR3 is TGCAGCTGTTGTGACATAGTCACAGATACGCAGTATATT. This translates into CSCCDIVTDTQYI.

Comment on this clonotype: One end of the junction varies from germline; a read error may be responsible. V usage is TRBV11-1 and J usage is TRBJ2-1; TRBD1 matches 8 bases. In germline, CDR1 is SGHAT, CDR2 FQDESV (reference sequence). The CDR3 contains 15 residues. The CDR3 coding sequence is TGTGCCAGCAGCCCCTGGACAGGGTCCTACAATGAGCAGTCCTTC. Encoded protein: CASSPWTGSYNEQSF.

In regard to this clonotype: A read error may account for a junction end that differs from germline. The chain employs TRBV5-6 and TRBJ2-5, with D maybe TRBD1 (6 bases). The CDR3 is 15 amino acids. CDR1 is SGHDT, CDR2 YYEEEE, per germline. The CDR3 DNA reads as TGTGCCAACAGCCCGGGACAATGGTACCAAGAGACCCAGTACTTC. Translated, it gives CANSPGQWYQETQYF.

As to this clonotype: With a much larger clone just one base away, this may be a read error. The chain uses TRBV7-9 and TRBJ1-4, with 8 positions matching TRBD1. Germline CDR1 is SEHNR and CDR2 is FQNEAQ (reference sequence). CDR3 length: 14 amino acids. CDR3 in DNA: TGTGCCAGCAACTTAACAGGGGGAGGTGAAAAACTGTTTTTT. Translating it yields CASNLTGGGEKLFF.

In the case of this clonotype: One junction end disagrees with the germline gene, perhaps due to a read error. The chain combines TRBV4-3 with TRBJ1-3; unclear D gene. The CDR3 totals 16 residues. CDR1 and CDR2 from the germline V gene are LGHNA and YSLEER. CDR3 sequence: CASSQDKSIGGKTIYF. The DNA of the CDR3 is TGCGCCAGCAGCCAAGATAAGTCCATAGGTGGAAAGACCATATATTTT.

Note on this clonotype: The CDR3 does not close with the conserved phenylalanine or tryptophan, likely indicating a read error. The chain combines TRBV6-2 or TRBV6-3 with TRBJ2-2; D unresolved. The germline gives CDR1 MNHEY, CDR2 SVGEGT. The CDR3 sequence is 12 residues long. Trimming shortened V by 8 bases and J by 9 bases, and 13 bases separated the two germline ends. The CDR3 coding sequence is TGTGCCAGCCGTAGATCAAACTGGGAGCTGTTTTTG. The encoded protein is CASRRSNWELFL.

The DNA for the CDR3 is TGTGCCAGCAGTTCTCCCCGACAGGGAGTGTCCGCTAATGAAAAACTGTTTTTT. Translated, it gives CASSSPRQGVSANEKLFF. This rearrangement joins TRBV12-3 or TRBV12-4 to TRBJ1-4; 7 bases align to TRBD1. The CDR3 runs to 18 residues. The V gene end was trimmed by 4 bases and the J gene end by 3 bases; junction bases not matched to a gene: 14.

A word on this clonotype: This could be a read error, since a much larger clone is one nucleotide away. The J gene is TRBJ2-1, the V gene TRBV20-1; D is uncertain. Germline V CDR1 and CDR2: DFQATT, SNEGSKA (reference sequence). The CDR3 has 16 residues. Trimming cost V 3 bases and J 6 bases, with 21 bases left between them. CDR3 region: CSASPTEPELGNEQFF. CDR3 DNA: TGCAGTGCTAGTCCTACGGAGCCGGAGTTGGGCAATGAGCAGTTCTTC.

V usage is TRBV5-4 and J usage is TRBJ2-3; D is uncertain. Germline V gives CDR1 SGHNT, CDR2 YYREEE (reference sequence). The CDR3 runs to 11 residues. Trimming shortened V by 8 bases and J by 2 bases, and 6 bases separated the two germline ends. CDR3 sequence: CARGTTDTQYF. The DNA for the CDR3 is TGTGCCAGAGGCACCACAGATACGCAGTATTTT.

V and J are TRBV11-2 and TRBJ2-1; 10 positions agree with TRBD2. Germline lookup yields CDR1 SGHAT and CDR2 FQNNGV. This CDR3 spans 14 amino acids. The V segment lost 8 bases and the J segment 7 bases; nucleotides outside the gene matches: 8. The chain's CDR3 is CASLSASGRNEQFF. The CDR3 bases are TGTGCCAGCTTATCGGCTAGCGGGAGAAATGAGCAGTTCTTC.

With regard to this clonotype: Mismatch with germline at one junction end may stem from a read error. The chain has TRBV29-1 and TRBJ2-1; D may be TRBD2 (5 bases). Germline CDR1 is SQVTM and CDR2 is ANQGSEA. The CDR3 extends over 13 amino acids. The CDR3 spells CSIERVASSGQFF. Here the CDR3 DNA reads TGCAGCATTGAAAGGGTAGCCTCCAGCGGGCAGTTCTTC.

About this clonotype itself: This may be a read error: a much more frequent sequence differs by one nucleotide. The conserved phenylalanine or tryptophan normally closing the CDR3 is absent here, so this likely arose from a read error. This sequence joins TRBV28 and TRBJ2-3; 8 bases are shared with TRBD1. The CDR3 is made up of 16 amino acids. J gave up 3 bases and V 1 base, and 6 bases lay outside the gene matches. Germline V gene data show CDR1 as MDHEN and CDR2 as SYDVKM. CDR3 in amino acids: CASSLLGQAATDTQYL. The CDR3 DNA sequence: TGTGCCAGCAGTTTATTGGGACAGGCGGCTACAGATACGCAGTATCTT.

As to this clonotype: This clone may be a read error of a much larger clone one base away. In nucleotides, the CDR3 is TGTGCTAGTGGTTTGACCCAAACAGGGCCGCATTCCGAGCGGTACTTC. Translating it yields CASGLTQTGPHSERYF. The rearrangement uses TRBV12-5 and TRBJ2-7, with D perhaps matching TRBD1 (6 bases). Germline lookup yields CDR1 LGHNT and CDR2 FRNRAP. This CDR3 has 16 amino acids.

About this clonotype: Because the CDR3 is missing its conserved closing phenylalanine or tryptophan, this is likely a read error. The chain combines TRBV11-1 with TRBJ2-1; D is possibly TRBD1 or TRBD2 (6 bases each). Germline V gene data show CDR1 as SGHAT and CDR2 as FQDESV (reference sequence). There are 14 residues in the CDR3. The CDR3 protein is CAGSFIGRQDEQFS. CDR3 nucleotides: TGTGCCGGCAGCTTCATCGGGAGACAGGATGAGCAGTTCTCA.

This chain links TRBV5-4 with TRBJ2-2; D is unresolved. The germline gives CDR1 SGHNT, CDR2 YYREEE (reference sequence). V lost 5 bases to trimming and J lost 7 bases, with 12 bases between them. The CDR3 is 13 residues long. The CDR3, as DNA: TGTGCCAGCAGAGGGAACAGAAGCGGGGAGCTGTTTTTT. Amino acids: CASRGNRSGELFF.

This rearrangement joins TRBV5-1 to TRBJ2-3, with TRBD2 matching over 9 bases. This CDR3 has 16 residues. CDR1 and CDR2 (germline): SGHRS, YFSETQ. After removal of 4 bases from V and 2 bases from J, the junction contained 8 bases not matched to a gene. The CDR3 DNA reads TGCGCCAGCAGCCAGCGGACTAGCGAGCACACAGATACGCAGTATTTT. Its protein is CASSQRTSEHTDTQYF.

On this clonotype: Mismatch with germline at one junction end may stem from a read error. This chain links TRBV11-3 with TRBJ2-3; the match to TRBD1 covers 7 bases. Germline CDR1 and CDR2: SGHNT and YENEEA. This CDR3 is built from 14 residues. CDR3 coding DNA: TGTGCCAGTAGCCCAACAGGGGCGACAGATACGCAACATTTT. This gives the protein CASSPTGATDTQHF.

This sequence joins TRBV7-2 and TRBJ1-4, with no clear D. This CDR3 is built from 13 residues. V was shortened by 1 base and J by 8 bases, with 8 bases between the two germline ends. Germline loops: CDR1 SGHTA, CDR2 FQGNSA. The CDR3 spells CASSLDQAEKLFF. The DNA of the CDR3 is TGTGCCAGCAGCTTAGATCAGGCGGAAAAACTGTTTTTT.